This record covers a single TCR beta chain. The table came from immunoSEQ multiplex PCR; TCRdb's copy has only in-frame clones and leaves some out. This sample has approximately 260,000 clones; approximately 91% occur once, and the top ten carry roughly 2.3%. This entry is derived from a study of blood T cell repertoires in COVID-19. Across the study: Nucleic acid was either cDNA or gDNA, and it came from T cells, B-cell-depleted T cells, or PBMCs.

Germline V gene lookup returns CDR1 SGHKS and CDR2 YYEKEE (reference sequence). With 4 bases clipped from V and 7 bases from J, the junction kept 16 bases outside the gene matches. The CDR3 runs to 16 residues. What was sequenced was peripheral blood. This TCR came from a man between 45 and 60 years old with acute or convalescent COVID-19. V usage is TRBV5-5 and J usage is TRBJ1-2; 7 nucleotides line up with TRBD1. DNA of the CDR3: TGTGCCAGCAGCAGGGGGGACAGTCGTAGTGTGGTTGGCTACACCTTC. It translates to CASSRGDSRSVVGYTF.